The T cell receptor beta chain under discussion was sequenced for a study of T cell repertoires in cytomegalovirus infection. Background on the study: CMV infection together with matching HLA type was indicated by public TCR beta signatures. Regarding the study as a whole: Using cumulative public TCR beta family frequency, the authors identified those who carried CMV together with the relevant HLA. The ex vivo response was dominated by HLA-C-restricted CMV-specific TCR beta clonotypes.

V lost 5 bases and J lost 3, with 22 bases in between. This CDR3 is built from 17 residues. Germline CDR1 and CDR2: SGHAT and FQNNGV. Via MiXCR, TCRdb re-called the reads, giving one row per CDR3 protein. The sample consists of a few hundred thousand distinct CDR3 sequences, over 35% of them appearing once. In the case of this clonotype: What it recognizes is unknown.

The sequencing used cultured PBMCs, collected from culture after CMV antigen stimulation. This chain links TRBV11-2 with TRBJ1-1; the D is unclear. The sequence was obtained from a human donor in good health (CMV status not recorded). Some clones in this sample may be carry-over from other donors' samples. CDR3 in DNA: TGTGCCAGCAGCGCCCAGCCCTTTCGAGGTAGTGACACTGAAGCTTTCTTT. Protein sequence: CASSAQPFRGSDTEAFF.